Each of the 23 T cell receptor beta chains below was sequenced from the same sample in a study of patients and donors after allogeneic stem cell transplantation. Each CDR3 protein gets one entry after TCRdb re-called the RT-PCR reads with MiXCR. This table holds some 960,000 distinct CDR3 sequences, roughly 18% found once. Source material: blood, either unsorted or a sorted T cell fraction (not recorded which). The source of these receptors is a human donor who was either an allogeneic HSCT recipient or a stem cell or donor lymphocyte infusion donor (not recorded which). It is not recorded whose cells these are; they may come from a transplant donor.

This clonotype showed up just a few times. CDR3 bases: TGTGCCAGCAGCCTCTTGAAGGGAGTCGGAGATACGCAGTATTTT. As protein: CASSLLKGVGDTQYF. The V gene is TRBV12-3 or TRBV12-4, the J gene TRBJ2-3; D may be TRBD2 (5 bases). V was clipped by 6 bases and J by 5 bases, with 18 bases between them. The CDR3 covers 15 residues.

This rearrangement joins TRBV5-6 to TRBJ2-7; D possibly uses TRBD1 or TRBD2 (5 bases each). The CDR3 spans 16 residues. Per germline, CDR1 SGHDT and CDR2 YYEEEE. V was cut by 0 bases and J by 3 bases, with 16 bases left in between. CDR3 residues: CASSLGASGRFYEQYF. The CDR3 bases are TGTGCCAGCAGCTTGGGGGCTTCGGGACGGTTCTACGAGCAGTACTTC.

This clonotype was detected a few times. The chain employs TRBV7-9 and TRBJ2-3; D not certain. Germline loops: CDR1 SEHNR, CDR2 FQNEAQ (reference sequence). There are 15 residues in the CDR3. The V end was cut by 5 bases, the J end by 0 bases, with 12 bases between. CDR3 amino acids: CASSRLETSTDTQYF. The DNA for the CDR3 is TGTGCCAGCAGCCGGTTAGAGACGAGCACAGATACGCAGTATTTT.

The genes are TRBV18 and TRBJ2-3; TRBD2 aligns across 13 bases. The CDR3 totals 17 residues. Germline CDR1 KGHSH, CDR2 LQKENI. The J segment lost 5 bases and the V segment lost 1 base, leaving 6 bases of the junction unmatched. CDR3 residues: CASSPRLTSGRRDTQYF. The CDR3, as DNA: TGTGCCAGCTCACCACGGCTGACTAGCGGGAGGAGAGATACGCAGTATTTT.

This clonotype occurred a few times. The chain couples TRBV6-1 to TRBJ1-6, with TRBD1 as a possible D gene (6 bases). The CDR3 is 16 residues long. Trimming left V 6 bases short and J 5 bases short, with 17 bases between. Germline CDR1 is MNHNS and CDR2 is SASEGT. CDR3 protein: CASSWGADVNNSPLHF. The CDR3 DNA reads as TGTGCCAGCAGCTGGGGGGCGGACGTCAATAATTCACCCCTCCACTTT.

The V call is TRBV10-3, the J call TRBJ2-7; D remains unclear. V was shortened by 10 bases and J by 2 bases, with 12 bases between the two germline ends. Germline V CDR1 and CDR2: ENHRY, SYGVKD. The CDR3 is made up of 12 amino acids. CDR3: CATRTETYEQYF. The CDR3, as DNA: TGTGCCACGCGGACGGAAACCTACGAGCAGTACTTC.

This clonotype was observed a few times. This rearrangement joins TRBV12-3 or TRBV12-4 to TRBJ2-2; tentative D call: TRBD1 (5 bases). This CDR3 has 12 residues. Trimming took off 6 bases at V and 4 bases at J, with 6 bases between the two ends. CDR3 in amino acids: CASRRGTGELFF. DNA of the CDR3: TGTGCCAGCAGAAGGGGCACCGGGGAGCTGTTTTTT.

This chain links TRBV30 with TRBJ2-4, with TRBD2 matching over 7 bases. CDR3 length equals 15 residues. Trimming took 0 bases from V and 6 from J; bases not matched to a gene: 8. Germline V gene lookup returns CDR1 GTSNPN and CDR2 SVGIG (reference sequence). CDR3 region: CAWSVPAGSGNIQYF. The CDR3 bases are TGTGCCTGGAGTGTACCAGCGGGGTCGGGAAACATTCAGTACTTC.

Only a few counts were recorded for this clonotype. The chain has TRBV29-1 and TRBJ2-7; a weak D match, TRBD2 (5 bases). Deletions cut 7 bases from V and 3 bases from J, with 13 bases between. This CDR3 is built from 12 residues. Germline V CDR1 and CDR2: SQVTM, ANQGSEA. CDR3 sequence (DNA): TGCAGCGCCGGGATCGGGGACTACGAGCAGTACTTC. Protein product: CSAGIGDYEQYF.

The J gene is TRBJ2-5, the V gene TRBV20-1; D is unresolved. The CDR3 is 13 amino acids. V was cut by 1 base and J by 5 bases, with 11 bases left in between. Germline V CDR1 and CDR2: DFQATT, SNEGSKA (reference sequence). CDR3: CSARGDSWETQYF. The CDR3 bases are TGCAGTGCTAGAGGGGATAGCTGGGAGACCCAGTACTTC.

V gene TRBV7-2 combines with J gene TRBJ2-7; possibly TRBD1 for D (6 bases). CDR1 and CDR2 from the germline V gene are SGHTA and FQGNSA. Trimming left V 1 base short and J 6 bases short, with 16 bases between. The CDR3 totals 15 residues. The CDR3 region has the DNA TGTGCCAGCAGCTTAGTCAGAGAGACAGGCGCCGAGCAGTACTTC. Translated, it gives CASSLVRETGAEQYF.

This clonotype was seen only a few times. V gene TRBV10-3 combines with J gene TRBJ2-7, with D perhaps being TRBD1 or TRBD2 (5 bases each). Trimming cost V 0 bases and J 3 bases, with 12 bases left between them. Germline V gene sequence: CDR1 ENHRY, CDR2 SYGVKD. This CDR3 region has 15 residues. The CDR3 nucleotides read TGTGCCATCAGTGAGTCTGAAGGGGCGGGCTACGAGCAGTACTTC. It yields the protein CAISESEGAGYEQYF.

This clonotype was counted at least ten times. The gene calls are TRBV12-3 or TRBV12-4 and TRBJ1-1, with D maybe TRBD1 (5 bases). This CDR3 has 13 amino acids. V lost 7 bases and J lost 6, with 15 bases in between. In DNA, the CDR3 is TGTGCCAGCACCCAGTGGAGGGGCTCTGAAGCTTTCTTT. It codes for CASTQWRGSEAFF.

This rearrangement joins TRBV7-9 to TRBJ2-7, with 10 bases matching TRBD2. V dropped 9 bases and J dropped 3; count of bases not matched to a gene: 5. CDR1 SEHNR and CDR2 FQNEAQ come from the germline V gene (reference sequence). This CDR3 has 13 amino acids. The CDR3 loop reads CASKLAGHYEQYF. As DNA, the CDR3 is TGTGCCAGTAAACTAGCGGGACACTACGAGCAGTACTTC.

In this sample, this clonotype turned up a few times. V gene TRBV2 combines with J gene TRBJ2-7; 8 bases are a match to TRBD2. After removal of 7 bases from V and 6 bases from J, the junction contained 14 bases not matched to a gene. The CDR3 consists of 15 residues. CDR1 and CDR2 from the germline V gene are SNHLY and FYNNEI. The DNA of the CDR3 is TGTGCCAGCAAAGTAGCGGGGAGGAACGCATCCGAGCAGTACTTC. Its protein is CASKVAGRNASEQYF.

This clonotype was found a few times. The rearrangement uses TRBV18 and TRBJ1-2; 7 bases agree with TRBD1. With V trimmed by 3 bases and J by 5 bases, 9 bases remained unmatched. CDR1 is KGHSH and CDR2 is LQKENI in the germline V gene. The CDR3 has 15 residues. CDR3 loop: CASSPPRTGSYGYTF. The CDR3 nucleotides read TGTGCCAGCTCACCGCCCCGGACAGGCTCTTATGGCTACACCTTC.

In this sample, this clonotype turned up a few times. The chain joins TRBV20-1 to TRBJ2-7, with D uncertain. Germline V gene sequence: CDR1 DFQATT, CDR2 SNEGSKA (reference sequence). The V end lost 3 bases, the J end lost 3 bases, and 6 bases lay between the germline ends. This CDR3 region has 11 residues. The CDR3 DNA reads TGCAGTGCTAGTGGGGTCTACGAGCAGTACTTC. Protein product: CSASGVYEQYF.

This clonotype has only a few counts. The CDR3 spells CASSLARATNQPQHF. The CDR3 DNA follows: TGTGCCAGCAGTTTAGCACGGGCCACAAATCAGCCCCAGCATTTT. The J gene is TRBJ1-5, the V gene TRBV12-3 or TRBV12-4; D not certain. The CDR3 is made up of 15 amino acids. V was trimmed by 0 bases and J by 4 bases, leaving 10 bases between them.

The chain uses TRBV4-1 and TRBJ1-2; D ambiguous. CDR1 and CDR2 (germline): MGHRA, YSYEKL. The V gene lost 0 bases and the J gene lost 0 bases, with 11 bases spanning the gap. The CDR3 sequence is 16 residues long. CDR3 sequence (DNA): TGCGCCAGCAGCCAAGAGAGGCTCAGACCTAACTATGGCTACACCTTC. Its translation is CASSQERLRPNYGYTF.

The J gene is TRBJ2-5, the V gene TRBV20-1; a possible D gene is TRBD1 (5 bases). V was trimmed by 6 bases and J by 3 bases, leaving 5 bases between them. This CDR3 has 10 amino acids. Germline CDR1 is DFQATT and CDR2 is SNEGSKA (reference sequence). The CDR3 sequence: CSATEETQYF. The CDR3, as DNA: TGCAGTGCGACAGAAGAGACCCAGTACTTC.

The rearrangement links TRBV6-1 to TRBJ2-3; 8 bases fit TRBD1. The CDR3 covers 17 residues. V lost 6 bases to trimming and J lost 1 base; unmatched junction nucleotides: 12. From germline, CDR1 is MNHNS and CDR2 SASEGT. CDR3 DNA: TGTGCCAGCAGCCCTAGACAGGGGCTGGCAGGCACAGATACGCAGTATTTT. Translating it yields CASSPRQGLAGTDTQYF.

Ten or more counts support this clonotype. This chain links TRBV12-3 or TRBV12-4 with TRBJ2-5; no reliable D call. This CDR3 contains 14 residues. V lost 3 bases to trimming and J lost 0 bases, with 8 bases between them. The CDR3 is CASSLSSYQETQYF. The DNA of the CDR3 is TGTGCCAGCAGTTTGAGCTCGTACCAAGAGACCCAGTACTTC.

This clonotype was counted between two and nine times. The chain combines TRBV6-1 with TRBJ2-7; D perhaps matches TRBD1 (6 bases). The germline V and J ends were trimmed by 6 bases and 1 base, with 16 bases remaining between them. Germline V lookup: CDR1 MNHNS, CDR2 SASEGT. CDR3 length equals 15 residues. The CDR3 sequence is CASSLYRDGSYEQYF. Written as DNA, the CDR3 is TGTGCCAGCAGCCTGTACAGGGATGGGTCCTACGAGCAGTACTTC.